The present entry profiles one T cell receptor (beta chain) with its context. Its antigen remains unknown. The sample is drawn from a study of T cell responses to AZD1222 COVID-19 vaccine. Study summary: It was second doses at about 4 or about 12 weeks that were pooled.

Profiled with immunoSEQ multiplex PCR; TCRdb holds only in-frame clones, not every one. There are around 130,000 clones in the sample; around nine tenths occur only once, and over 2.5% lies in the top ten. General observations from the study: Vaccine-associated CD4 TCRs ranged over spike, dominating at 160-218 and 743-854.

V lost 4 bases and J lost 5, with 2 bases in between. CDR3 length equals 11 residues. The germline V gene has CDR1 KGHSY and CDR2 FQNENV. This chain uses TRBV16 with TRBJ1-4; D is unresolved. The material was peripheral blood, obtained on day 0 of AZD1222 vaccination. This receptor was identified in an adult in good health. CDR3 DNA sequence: TGTGCCAGCAGCCCGAATGAAAAACTGTTTTTT. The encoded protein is CASSPNEKLFF.